A single TCR beta chain is shown here with its context. The data stem from a study of shared clonotypes between healthy human individuals. CD45RO+ cells joined CCR7-negative CD45RA+ TemRA cells to form CD8 memory. From germline, CDR1 is SEHNR and CDR2 FQNEAQ (reference sequence). V was pared by 9 bases and J by 3 bases, with 7 bases of the junction left unmatched. This CDR3 spans 13 amino acids. TCRdb's copy holds only in-frame clones and misses some; the assay was immunoSEQ multiplex PCR. The sample lists about 380,000 clones, roughly 96% occurring once. Sequencing used memory CD8+ T cells sorted from blood. Subset meaning: CD45RO+ cells pooled with CCR7-negative TemRA cells. The TCR was taken from a man aged 30 to 39 in good health. J is TRBJ1-2 and V is TRBV7-9, with 7 nucleotides matching TRBD1. Here the CDR3 reads CARRADRDYGYTF. The CDR3 DNA follows: TGTGCCAGGAGAGCAGACAGGGACTATGGCTACACCTTC.